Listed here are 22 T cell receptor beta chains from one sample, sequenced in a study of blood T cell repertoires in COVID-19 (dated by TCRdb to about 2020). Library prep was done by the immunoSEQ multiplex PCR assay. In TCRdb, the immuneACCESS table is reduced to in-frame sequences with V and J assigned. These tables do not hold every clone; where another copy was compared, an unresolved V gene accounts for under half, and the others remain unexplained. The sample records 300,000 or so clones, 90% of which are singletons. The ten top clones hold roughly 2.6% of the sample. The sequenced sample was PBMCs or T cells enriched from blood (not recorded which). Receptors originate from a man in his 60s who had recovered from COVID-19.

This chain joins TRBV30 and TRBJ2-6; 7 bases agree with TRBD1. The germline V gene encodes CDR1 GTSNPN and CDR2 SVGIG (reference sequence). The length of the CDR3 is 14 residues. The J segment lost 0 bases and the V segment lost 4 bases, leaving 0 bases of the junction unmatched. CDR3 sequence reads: CAWTGGSGANVLTF. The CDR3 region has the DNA TGTGCCTGGACAGGGGGCTCTGGGGCCAACGTCCTGACTTTC.

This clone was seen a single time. Here the CDR3 reads CATSEQGAVSRGYTF. CDR3 bases: TGTGCCACCAGCGAACAGGGGGCGGTATCGAGGGGCTACACCTTC. J is TRBJ1-2 and V is TRBV15; 9 bases line up with TRBD1. The V segment lost 5 bases and the J segment 8 bases; nucleotides outside the gene matches: 12. Germline values: CDR1 LNHNV, CDR2 YYDKDF (reference sequence). The CDR3 sequence is 15 residues long.

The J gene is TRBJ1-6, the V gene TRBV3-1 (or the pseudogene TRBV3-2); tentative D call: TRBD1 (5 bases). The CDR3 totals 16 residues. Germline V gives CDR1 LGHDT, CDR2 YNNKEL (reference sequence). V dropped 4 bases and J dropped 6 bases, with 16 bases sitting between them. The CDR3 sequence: CASSPEVGLRNSPLHF. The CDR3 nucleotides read TGTGCCAGCAGCCCGGAAGTGGGACTGCGTAATTCACCCCTCCACTTT.

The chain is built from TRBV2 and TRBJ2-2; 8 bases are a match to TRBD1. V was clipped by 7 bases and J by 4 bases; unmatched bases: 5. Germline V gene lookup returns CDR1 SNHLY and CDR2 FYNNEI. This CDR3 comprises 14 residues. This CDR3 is CASTWTGSTGELFF. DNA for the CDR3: TGTGCCAGCACCTGGACAGGGTCCACCGGGGAGCTGTTTTTT.

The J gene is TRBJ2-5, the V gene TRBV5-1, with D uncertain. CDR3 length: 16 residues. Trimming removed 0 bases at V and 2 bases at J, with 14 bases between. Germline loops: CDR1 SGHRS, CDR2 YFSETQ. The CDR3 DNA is TGCGCCAGCAGCTTGGCCGCTAGAACCATACAAGAGACCCAGTACTTC. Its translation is CASSLAARTIQETQYF.

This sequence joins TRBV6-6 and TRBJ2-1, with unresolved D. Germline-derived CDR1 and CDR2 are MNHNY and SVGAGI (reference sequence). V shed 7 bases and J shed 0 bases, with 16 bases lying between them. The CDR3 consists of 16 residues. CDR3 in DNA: TGTGCCAGCACCTTAGAGGAAATCAGCTCCTACAATGAGCAGTTCTTC. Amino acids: CASTLEEISSYNEQFF.

CDR3 residues: CASNPAGTNTGELFF. CDR3 in DNA: TGTGCCAGCAACCCAGCAGGGACGAACACCGGGGAGCTGTTTTTT. The rearrangement uses TRBV6-5 and TRBJ2-2; D is perhaps TRBD1 (5 bases). Trimming pared 7 bases from V and 0 bases from J, leaving 12 bases between. This CDR3 contains 15 residues. Germline V gene data show CDR1 as MNHEY and CDR2 as SVGAGI.

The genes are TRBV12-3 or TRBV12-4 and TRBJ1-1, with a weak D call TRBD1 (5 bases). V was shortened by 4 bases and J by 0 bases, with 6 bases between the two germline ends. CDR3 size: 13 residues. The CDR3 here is CASSWGVNTEAFF. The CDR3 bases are TGTGCCAGCAGTTGGGGGGTGAACACTGAAGCTTTCTTT.

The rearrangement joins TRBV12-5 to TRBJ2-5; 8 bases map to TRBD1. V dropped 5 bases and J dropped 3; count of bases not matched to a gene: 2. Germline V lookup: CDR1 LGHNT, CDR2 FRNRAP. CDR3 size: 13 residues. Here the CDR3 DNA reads TGTGCTAGTGGTCGGACAGGGAAAGAGACCCAGTACTTC. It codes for CASGRTGKETQYF.

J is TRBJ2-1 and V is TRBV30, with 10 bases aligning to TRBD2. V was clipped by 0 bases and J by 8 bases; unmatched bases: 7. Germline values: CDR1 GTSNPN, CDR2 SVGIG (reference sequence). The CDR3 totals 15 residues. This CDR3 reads CAWSVRASGGHEQFF. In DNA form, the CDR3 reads TGTGCCTGGAGTGTAAGGGCTAGCGGGGGCCATGAGCAGTTCTTC.

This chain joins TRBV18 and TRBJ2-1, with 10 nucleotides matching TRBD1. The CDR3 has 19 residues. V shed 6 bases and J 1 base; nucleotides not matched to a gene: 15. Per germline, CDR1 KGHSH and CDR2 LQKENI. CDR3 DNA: TGTGCCAGCTCTCTATCCGGGACAGGGGCCTCTTGGTCCTACAATGAGCAGTTCTTC. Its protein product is CASSLSGTGASWSYNEQFF.

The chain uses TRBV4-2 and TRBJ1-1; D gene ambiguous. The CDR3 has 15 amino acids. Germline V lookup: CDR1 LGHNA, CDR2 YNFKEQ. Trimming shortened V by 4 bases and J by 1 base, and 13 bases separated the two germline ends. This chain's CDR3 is CASSPIEIGNTEAFF. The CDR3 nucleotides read TGTGCCAGCAGCCCCATCGAAATCGGGAACACTGAAGCTTTCTTT.

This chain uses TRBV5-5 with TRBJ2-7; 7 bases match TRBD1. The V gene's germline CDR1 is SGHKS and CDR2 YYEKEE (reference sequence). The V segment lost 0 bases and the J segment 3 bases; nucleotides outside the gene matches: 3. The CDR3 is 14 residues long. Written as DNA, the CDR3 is TGTGCCAGCAGCTTGGGATCAGGGGGCTACGAGCAGTACTTC. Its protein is CASSLGSGGYEQYF.

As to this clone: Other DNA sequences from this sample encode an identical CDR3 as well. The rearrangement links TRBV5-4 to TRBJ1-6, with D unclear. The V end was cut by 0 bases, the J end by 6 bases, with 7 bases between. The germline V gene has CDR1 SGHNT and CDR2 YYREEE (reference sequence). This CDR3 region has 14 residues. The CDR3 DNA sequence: TGTGCCAGCAGCTTGGGGCTCAGTAATTCACCCCTCCACTTT. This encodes CASSLGLSNSPLHF.

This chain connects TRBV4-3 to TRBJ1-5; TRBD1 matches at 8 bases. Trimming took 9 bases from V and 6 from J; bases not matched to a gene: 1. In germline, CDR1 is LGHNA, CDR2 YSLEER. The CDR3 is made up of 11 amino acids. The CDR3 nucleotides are TGCGCCAGACAGGGGGTTCAGCCCCAGCATTTT. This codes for CARQGVQPQHF.

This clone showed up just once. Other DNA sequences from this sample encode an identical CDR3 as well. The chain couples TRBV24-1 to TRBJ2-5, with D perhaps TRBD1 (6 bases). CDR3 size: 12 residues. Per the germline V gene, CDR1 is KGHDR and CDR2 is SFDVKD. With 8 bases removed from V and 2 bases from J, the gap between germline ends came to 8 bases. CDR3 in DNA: TGTGCCACCAAGGACAGTCAAGAGACCCAGTACTTC. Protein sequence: CATKDSQETQYF.

The CDR3 here is CASSLNLRGGTGELFF. The CDR3 DNA reads TGTGCCAGCAGCCTCAATCTGCGCGGGGGCACCGGGGAGCTGTTTTTT. V is TRBV7-2 and J is TRBJ2-2; 7 bases fit TRBD2. The CDR3 has 16 amino acids. CDR1 is SGHTA and CDR2 is FQGNSA in the germline V gene. V dropped 5 bases and J dropped 4; count of bases not matched to a gene: 10.

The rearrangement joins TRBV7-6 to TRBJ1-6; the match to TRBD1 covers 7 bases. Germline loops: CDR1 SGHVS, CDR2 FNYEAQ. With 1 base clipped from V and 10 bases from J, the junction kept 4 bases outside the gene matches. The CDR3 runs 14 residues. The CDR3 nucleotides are TGTGCCAGCAGCTTAGACAGGGGTTACTCACCCCTCCACTTT. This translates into CASSLDRGYSPLHF.

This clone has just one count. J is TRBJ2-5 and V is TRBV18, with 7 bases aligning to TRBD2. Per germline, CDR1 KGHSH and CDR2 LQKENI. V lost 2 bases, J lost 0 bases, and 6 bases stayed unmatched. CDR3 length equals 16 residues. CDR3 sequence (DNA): TGTGCCAGCTCACCAGCGCGAGCGGGAAACCAAGAGACCCAGTACTTC. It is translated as CASSPARAGNQETQYF.

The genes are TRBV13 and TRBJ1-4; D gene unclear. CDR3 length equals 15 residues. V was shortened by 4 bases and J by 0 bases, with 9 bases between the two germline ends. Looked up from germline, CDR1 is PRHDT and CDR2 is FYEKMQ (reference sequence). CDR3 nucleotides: TGTGCCAGCAGCTCAAGAGGGCCAACTAATGAAAAACTGTTTTTT. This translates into CASSSRGPTNEKLFF.

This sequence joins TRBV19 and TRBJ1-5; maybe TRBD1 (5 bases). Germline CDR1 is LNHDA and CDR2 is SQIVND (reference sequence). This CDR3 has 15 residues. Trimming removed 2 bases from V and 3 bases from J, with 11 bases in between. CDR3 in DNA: TGTGCCAGTAGTATAAGGGGATTAGACAATCAGCCCCAGCATTTT. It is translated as CASSIRGLDNQPQHF.

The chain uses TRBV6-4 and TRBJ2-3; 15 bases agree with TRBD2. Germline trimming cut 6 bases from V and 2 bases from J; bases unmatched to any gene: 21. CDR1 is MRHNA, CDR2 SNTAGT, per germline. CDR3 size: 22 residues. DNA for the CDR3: TGTGCCAGCAGAGACAACTTTCCGGGACTAGCGGGGGGCCAAAGATTCACAGATACGCAGTATTTT. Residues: CASRDNFPGLAGGQRFTDTQYF.